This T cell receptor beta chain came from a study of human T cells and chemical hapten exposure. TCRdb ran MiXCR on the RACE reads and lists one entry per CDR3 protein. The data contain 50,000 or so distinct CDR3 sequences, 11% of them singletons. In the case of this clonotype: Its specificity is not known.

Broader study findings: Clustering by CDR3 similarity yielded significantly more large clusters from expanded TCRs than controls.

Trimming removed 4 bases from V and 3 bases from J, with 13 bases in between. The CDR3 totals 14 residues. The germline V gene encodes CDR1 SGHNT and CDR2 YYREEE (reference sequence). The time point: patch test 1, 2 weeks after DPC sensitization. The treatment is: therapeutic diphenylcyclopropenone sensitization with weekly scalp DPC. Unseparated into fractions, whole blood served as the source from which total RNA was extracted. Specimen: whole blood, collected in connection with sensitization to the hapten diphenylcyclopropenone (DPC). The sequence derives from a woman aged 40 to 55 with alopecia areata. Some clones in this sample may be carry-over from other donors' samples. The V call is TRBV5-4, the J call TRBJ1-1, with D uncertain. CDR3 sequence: CASSPFGVDTEAFF. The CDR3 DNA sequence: TGTGCCAGCAGCCCCTTCGGGGTTGACACTGAAGCTTTCTTT.